This T cell receptor beta chain was sequenced for a study of blood T cells in healthy people across ages. A second about 6 to 11 cycle PCR used barcoded and J-beta primers. Using its own MiXCR run on the 5' RACE reads, TCRdb lists one record per CDR3 protein. The data show 1.5 million to 2 million distinct CDR3 sequences, with 40% to 55% seen just once and around 2.1% held by the top ten. V gave up 0 bases and J gave up 2 bases, with 13 bases separating them. This CDR3 spans 16 amino acids. In germline, CDR1 is MNHEY, CDR2 SMNVEV (reference sequence). The V call is TRBV27, the J call TRBJ1-2, with D unresolved. The sequencing sample was made of blood. This TCR came from a middle-aged woman in good health. In DNA, the CDR3 is TGTGCCAGCAGTTTATCAGGGCAGGCCCCGAACTATGGCTACACCTTC. Residues: CASSLSGQAPNYGYTF.